This entry concerns a single T cell receptor (beta chain). Which antigen it targets is not known. There are no base qualities to consult, and no much larger clone falls within one base. The record originates from a study of CD8 T cells in Susac syndrome (dated by TCRdb to about 2019). Looking at the study overall: Whether CD8+ T cell activation and differentiation in Susac syndrome was antigen driven was tested using repertoire sequencing. The study compared CD8+ T cell repertoire clonality among 12 healthy donors, 14 Susac syndrome patients and 15 multiple sclerosis patients.

RNA was extracted with the RNeasy kit and 0.5 to 1 ug was reverse transcribed using random hexamers. TCR beta CDR3 regions were amplified with the immunoSEQ multiplex PCR assay covering 54 Vbeta and 13 Jbeta segments. To correct PCR amplification bias, a synthetic template baseline was used for both primer optimization and computational correction. Regarding the original processing steps: Reads were annotated to V, D and J genes according to IMGT and were analyzed with immunoSEQ Analyzer, with only productive sequences retained. To calculate clonality, Shannon entropy was normalized by log2 of the number of productive unique sequences and then subtracted from one. For each patient and control, public and private clones were evaluated among the 100 most prevalent clones. Clones were defined as Susac-specific if absent from the healthy and MS cohorts, from 1052 published viral clones and from other ImmuneACCESS disease sequences. TCRdb reprocessed the public reads (quality trimming at Q25 with fastp, clone calling with MiXCR) and kept in-frame beta chains. For every CDR3 protein sequence, its rows merge into one entry that carries the most common genes and DNA. Here the V and J calls rest on TCRdb's processing, not on the authors' analysis. The table for this sample lists some 140,000 distinct CDR3 sequences; about 93% of them were counted only once. Over 0.2% of the sample is held by the ten biggest clonotypes.

V drops 5 bases and J drops 4 bases, leaving 10 bases in between. CDR1 PRHDT and CDR2 FYEKMQ were looked up in the germline V gene (reference sequence). From cysteine to phenylalanine, the CDR3 is 13 amino acids long. The entry retains the CDR3 DNA only, 39 bases that are in frame from base 1. The research as a whole found: The number of individuals in the TCR sequencing and HLA analysis was acknowledged as relatively small.

Peripheral blood CD8+ and CD4+ T cells from healthy donors, Susac syndrome patients and multiple sclerosis patients were profiled by high-throughput TCR beta sequencing. The multiple sclerosis controls were treatment-naive patients whose relapsing-remitting disease, either stable or active, fulfilled the revised McDonald criteria. Bulk CD8+ and CD4+ T cells were purified by magnetic negative isolation, while CD8+ TEMRA cells were enriched using FACS. Blood was drawn into EDTA tubes, processed within 24 hours, and PBMCs were isolated by density gradient centrifugation. PBMCs intended for TCR sequencing were cryopreserved in liquid nitrogen and were subsequently thawed in a 37 degrees C water bath. A purity of at least 90% was achieved for sorted or isolated CD4+, CD8+ and CD8+ TEMRA cells.

The source of this sequence is a human donor with multiple sclerosis. The specimen sequenced was CD8+ T cells from PBMCs. This sequence uses TRBV13 and TRBJ2-3; the D gene assignment is perhaps TRBD1 or TRBD2, with each matching 5 bases. The CDR3 reads as follows: CASSGRDPDTQYF. The DNA is TGTGCCAGCAGCGGCCGGGACCCAGATACGCAGTATTTT.